This T cell receptor beta chain was captured in a study of cytomegalovirus exposure and HLA in healthy donors. Study information: It was reported in a later analysis that the same platform had been used for the 120 validation repertoires as for the 550 to 700 first-cohort repertoires. General study results and limits: Specific recognition of CMV antigens was confirmed in vitro for three chains (all CMV-associated).

With 1 base clipped from V and 2 bases from J, the junction kept 4 bases outside the gene matches. Germline loops: CDR1 SGHVS, CDR2 FNYEAQ. This CDR3 spans 15 amino acids. The donors were part of the roughly 130-subject validation cohort, which stood apart from the approximately 670-subject first cohort. This clone was recorded once. Its target is unknown. Assay used: immunoSEQ multiplex PCR; TCRdb lists only in-frame clones, some missing. This table has 200,000 to 300,000 clones, 87% appearing once. Sequencing input: PBMCs. This receptor was obtained from a man aged 18 to 30 in good health and CMV-seronegative. The chain combines TRBV7-6 with TRBJ2-7, with 8 bases matching TRBD2. In DNA form, the CDR3 reads TGTGCCAGCAGCTTAGTCGGGACTAGGCCCTACGAGCAGTACTTC. It specifies CASSLVGTRPYEQYF.